These 23 T cell receptor beta chains were sequenced from one sample in a study of cytomegalovirus exposure and HLA in healthy donors. Primers: 60 Vbeta forward and 13 Jbeta reverse. Assay used: immunoSEQ multiplex PCR; TCRdb lists only in-frame clones, some missing. The table lists roughly 87,000 clones, 75% to 85% of them singletons. The sequencing sample was made of PBMCs. The origin of the receptors is a woman in her thirties or forties in good health and CMV-seropositive.

This clone was seen more than once but under ten times. The chain joins TRBV5-1 to TRBJ2-2; D unresolved. V gave up 4 bases and J gave up 0 bases, with 7 bases separating them. The CDR3 has 14 residues. CDR1 is SGHRS, CDR2 YFSETQ, per germline. This CDR3 is CASSVRSNTGELFF. The CDR3 DNA reads as TGCGCCAGCAGCGTCAGATCGAACACCGGGGAGCTGTTTTTT.

The genes are TRBV12-5 and TRBJ1-5; no reliable D call. Trimming took 4 bases from V and 5 from J, leaving 6 bases between them. Per the germline V gene, CDR1 is LGHNT and CDR2 is FRNRAP. The CDR3 is 12 amino acids. CDR3 sequence reads: CASGSGYQPQHF. CDR3 sequence (DNA): TGTGCTAGTGGTTCCGGGTATCAGCCCCAGCATTTT.

This chain connects TRBV5-6 to TRBJ2-7; 13 bases agree with TRBD2. Trimming cost V 3 bases and J 3 bases; bases outside gene matches: 3. The CDR3 is made up of 15 amino acids. CDR1 and CDR2 from the germline V gene are SGHDT and YYEEEE. CDR3 amino acids: CASSYGLAGDYEQYF. CDR3 nucleotide sequence: TGTGCCAGCAGCTACGGACTAGCGGGAGACTACGAGCAGTACTTC.

This chain connects TRBV7-9 to TRBJ2-2, with a tentative D call TRBD2 (5 bases). Trimming removed 3 bases from V and 4 bases from J, with 6 bases in between. This CDR3 contains 13 residues. Looked up from germline, CDR1 is SEHNR and CDR2 is FQNEAQ (reference sequence). This CDR3 is CASSFGGTGELFF. Here the CDR3 DNA reads TGTGCCAGCAGCTTTGGAGGCACCGGGGAGCTGTTTTTT.

V and J are TRBV4-3 and TRBJ2-1; 15 nucleotides match TRBD2. Germline assignment: CDR1 LGHNA and CDR2 YSLEER. This CDR3 has 19 amino acids. The J segment lost 9 bases and the V segment lost 0 bases, leaving 12 bases of the junction unmatched. The CDR3: CASSQDTPGLAGGWSEQFF. Written as DNA, the CDR3 is TGCGCCAGCAGCCAAGATACCCCCGGACTAGCGGGAGGGTGGAGTGAGCAGTTCTTC.

V is TRBV5-5 and J is TRBJ2-1, with D maybe TRBD1 (6 bases). The CDR3 is 14 residues long. Germline V lookup: CDR1 SGHKS, CDR2 YYEKEE (reference sequence). The V gene lost 5 bases and the J gene lost 11 bases, with 20 bases spanning the gap. The CDR3 is CASRGAVEGLKQFF. The CDR3 DNA reads as TGTGCCAGCAGGGGGGCAGTCGAGGGGCTAAAGCAGTTCTTC. Together with reference TRBV5-5 and TRBJ2-1, the CDR3 gives the full variable domain: DAGVTQSPTHLIKTRGQQVTLRCSPISGHKSVSWYQQVLGQGPQFIFQYYEKEERGRGNFPDRFSARQFPNYSSELNVNALLLGDSALYLCASRGAVEGLKQFFGPGTRLTVL.

This rearrangement joins TRBV27 to TRBJ2-2; D is unclear. The germline V and J ends were trimmed by 3 bases and 0 bases, with 5 bases remaining between them. The CDR3 consists of 14 residues. CDR1 is MNHEY and CDR2 is SMNVEV in the germline V gene (reference sequence). This CDR3 reads CASSFLSNTGELFF. The CDR3 bases are TGTGCCAGCAGTTTCTTATCGAACACCGGGGAGCTGTTTTTT.

V gene TRBV18 combines with J gene TRBJ1-2, with TRBD1 as a possible D gene (6 bases). Per the germline V gene, CDR1 is KGHSH and CDR2 is LQKENI. Trimming stripped 3 bases from V and 2 bases from J, with 7 bases between. This CDR3 contains 13 residues. DNA of the CDR3: TGTGCCAGCTCACCCGACAGGAACTATGGCTACACCTTC. It translates to CASSPDRNYGYTF.

The chain couples TRBV2 to TRBJ2-3; 9 positions match TRBD2. V was clipped by 4 bases and J by 6 bases; unmatched bases: 5. The germline V gene encodes CDR1 SNHLY and CDR2 FYNNEI. The CDR3 covers 14 residues. The CDR3 sequence is CASSAGLASDTQYF. CDR3 bases: TGTGCCAGCAGTGCGGGACTAGCATCTGATACGCAGTATTTT.

This chain uses TRBV19 with TRBJ1-1; D is ambiguous. Trimming cost V 7 bases and J 1 base, with 13 bases left between them. The germline gives CDR1 LNHDA, CDR2 SQIVND (reference sequence). The CDR3 runs 14 residues. The CDR3 sequence: CASTGRVGNTEAFF. CDR3 nucleotides: TGTGCCAGTACGGGGAGGGTGGGGAACACTGAAGCTTTCTTT.

This clone was detected only once. The chain joins TRBV18 to TRBJ2-7, with D perhaps matching TRBD2 (6 bases). V was clipped by 5 bases and J by 2 bases, with 13 bases between them. Germline V lookup: CDR1 KGHSH, CDR2 LQKENI. The CDR3 sequence is 14 residues long. DNA for the CDR3: TGTGCCAGCTCAATGCGGGACGGTCCCTACGAGCAGTACTTC. Its protein is CASSMRDGPYEQYF. Full variable domain (rest looked up from reference TRBV18 and TRBJ2-7): NAGVMQNPRHLVRRRGQEARLRCSPMKGHSHVYWYRQLPEEGLKFMVYLQKENIIDESGMPKERFSAEFPKEGPSILRIQQVVRGDSAAYFCASSMRDGPYEQYFGPGTRLTVT.

In DNA form, the CDR3 reads TGCACCAGCAGCGGGGTGGGGACTAGCGGGGATTTCTGCTCTGGGGCCAACGTCCTGACTTTC. Amino acids: CTSSGVGTSGDFCSGANVLTF. The chain links TRBV1 to TRBJ2-6; no DNA check was done on the table's D call, TRBD2. TRBV1 represents a pseudogene. This CDR3 spans 21 amino acids.

The chain employs TRBV7-2 and TRBJ2-7, with 15 nucleotides matching TRBD2. The CDR3 sequence is 17 residues long. The germline gives CDR1 SGHTA, CDR2 FQGNSA. V was pared by 1 base and J by 3 bases, with 4 bases of the junction left unmatched. This CDR3 is CASSLGRGLAGGYEQYF. The CDR3 coding sequence is TGTGCCAGCAGCTTAGGTCGGGGACTAGCGGGAGGCTACGAGCAGTACTTC.

This clone turned up a few times. The chain carries TRBV6-1 and TRBJ1-6; TRBD1 matches at 8 bases. From germline, CDR1 is MNHNS and CDR2 SASEGT. The CDR3 loop spans 17 amino acids. The V segment lost 1 base and the J segment 9 bases; nucleotides outside the gene matches: 11. CDR3 sequence: CASSEDGIGQGSSPLHF. The DNA for the CDR3 is TGTGCCAGCAGTGAAGACGGGATTGGACAGGGAAGTTCACCCCTCCACTTT.

This chain uses TRBV9 with TRBJ2-1; 8 bases are a match to TRBD2. Germline V gene sequence: CDR1 SGDLS, CDR2 YYNGEE. CDR3 length equals 14 residues. V dropped 2 bases and J dropped 4; count of bases not matched to a gene: 2. As DNA, the CDR3 is TGTGCCAGCAGCGTTGGCGGGGGGTACAATGAGCAGTTCTTC. It translates to CASSVGGGYNEQFF.

The chain couples TRBV28 to TRBJ2-5; the match to TRBD1 covers 10 bases. The end of the DNA fits TRBJ2-7 better, so the J call may be wrong. The V gene's germline CDR1 is MDHEN and CDR2 SYDVKM. The CDR3 contains 15 residues. The CDR3 loop reads CASSLRGTGDYEQYF. The CDR3 bases are TGTGCCAGCAGTTTGCGAGGGACAGGGGACTACGAGCAGTACTTC.

This clone was counted a single time. The CDR3 loop reads CASMEGLHTGELFF. CDR3 nucleotide sequence: TGTGCCAGTATGGAGGGACTTCACACCGGGGAGCTGTTTTTT. The chain combines TRBV19 with TRBJ2-2; D might be TRBD2 (6 bases). Deletions cut 7 bases from V and 3 bases from J, with 12 bases between. This CDR3 region has 14 residues. The V gene's germline CDR1 is LNHDA and CDR2 SQIVND (reference sequence).

The chain employs TRBV27 and TRBJ2-2, with TRBD2 as a possible D gene (5 bases). CDR1 MNHEY and CDR2 SMNVEV come from the germline V gene (reference sequence). The V and J ends lost 5 bases and 5 bases respectively, with 18 bases between them. This CDR3 is 16 amino acids long. CDR3 amino acids: CASSPRTSRVTGELFF. In nucleotides, the CDR3 is TGTGCCAGCAGTCCCCGGACTTCCCGTGTGACCGGGGAGCTGTTTTTT.

The CDR3 region has the DNA TGTGCCAGCAGTTCCCGGGAGAGGACCTACGAGCAGTACTTC. Its protein is CASSSRERTYEQYF. The chain links TRBV7-8 to TRBJ2-7; the D gene is possibly TRBD2 (6 bases). The CDR3 totals 14 residues. Germline V lookup: CDR1 SGHVS, CDR2 FQNEAQ. V was trimmed by 6 bases and J by 2 bases, leaving 14 bases between them. Complete variable domain (other parts from reference TRBV7-8 and TRBJ2-7): GAGVSQSPRYKVAKRGQDVALRCDPISGHVSLFWYQQALGQGPEFLTYFQNEAQLDKSGLPSDRFFAERPEGSVSTLKIQRTQQEDSAVYLCASSSRERTYEQYFGPGTRLTVT.

J is TRBJ1-1 and V is TRBV6-5; TRBD1 is a possible D gene (5 bases). The CDR3 has 13 residues. Trimming removed 10 bases from V and 4 bases from J, with 16 bases in between. Per germline, CDR1 MNHEY and CDR2 SVGAGI. In DNA form, the CDR3 reads TGTGCCATATCAAGGGGTTTGCGCACTGAAGCTTTCTTT. It encodes CAISRGLRTEAFF.

This clone was observed a handful of times. The J gene is TRBJ2-3, the V gene TRBV7-2; 7 positions agree with TRBD2. This CDR3 is built from 15 residues. J was trimmed by 3 bases and V by 1 base; bases with no gene match: 4. Germline V lookup: CDR1 SGHTA, CDR2 FQGNSA. CDR3 in amino acids: CASSLGGGATDTQYF. The DNA for the CDR3 is TGTGCCAGCAGCTTAGGGGGAGGGGCGACAGATACGCAGTATTTT.

The chain has TRBV5-1 and TRBJ2-7; 13 bases line up with TRBD2. V lost 1 base and J lost 6; bases outside the gene matches: 13. The CDR3 is 18 residues long. CDR1 is SGHRS and CDR2 is YFSETQ in the germline V gene. DNA for the CDR3: TGCGCCAGCAGCTTGACCCTGGGGGGGACTAGCGGGACTGGCGAGCAGTACTTC. Translation gives CASSLTLGGTSGTGEQYF.

The chain carries TRBV30 and TRBJ2-7, with 9 bases lining up with TRBD2. Unmatched junction bases numbered 9, after V lost 0 bases and J lost 3 bases. The length of the CDR3 is 16 residues. Germline V gives CDR1 GTSNPN, CDR2 SVGIG (reference sequence). The CDR3 here is CAWSVQVAGEFYEQYF. The CDR3 DNA reads as TGTGCCTGGAGTGTACAAGTAGCGGGGGAGTTCTACGAGCAGTACTTC.